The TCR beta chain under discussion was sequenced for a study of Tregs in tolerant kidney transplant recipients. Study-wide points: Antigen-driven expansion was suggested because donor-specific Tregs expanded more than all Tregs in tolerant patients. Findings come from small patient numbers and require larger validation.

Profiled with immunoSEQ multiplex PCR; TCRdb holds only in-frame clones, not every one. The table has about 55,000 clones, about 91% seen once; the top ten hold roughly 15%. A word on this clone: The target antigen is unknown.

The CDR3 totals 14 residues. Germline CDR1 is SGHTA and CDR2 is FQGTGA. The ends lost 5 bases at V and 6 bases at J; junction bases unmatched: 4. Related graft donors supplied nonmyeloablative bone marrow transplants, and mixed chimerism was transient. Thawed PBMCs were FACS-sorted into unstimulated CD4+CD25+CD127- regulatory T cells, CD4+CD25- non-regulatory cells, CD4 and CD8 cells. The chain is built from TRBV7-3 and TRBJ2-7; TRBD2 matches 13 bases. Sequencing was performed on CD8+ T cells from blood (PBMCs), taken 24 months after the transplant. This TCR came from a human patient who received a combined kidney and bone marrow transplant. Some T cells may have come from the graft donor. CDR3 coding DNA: TGTGCCAGCAGCATGGGACTAGCGGGATCCGAGCAGTACTTC. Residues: CASSMGLAGSEQYF.